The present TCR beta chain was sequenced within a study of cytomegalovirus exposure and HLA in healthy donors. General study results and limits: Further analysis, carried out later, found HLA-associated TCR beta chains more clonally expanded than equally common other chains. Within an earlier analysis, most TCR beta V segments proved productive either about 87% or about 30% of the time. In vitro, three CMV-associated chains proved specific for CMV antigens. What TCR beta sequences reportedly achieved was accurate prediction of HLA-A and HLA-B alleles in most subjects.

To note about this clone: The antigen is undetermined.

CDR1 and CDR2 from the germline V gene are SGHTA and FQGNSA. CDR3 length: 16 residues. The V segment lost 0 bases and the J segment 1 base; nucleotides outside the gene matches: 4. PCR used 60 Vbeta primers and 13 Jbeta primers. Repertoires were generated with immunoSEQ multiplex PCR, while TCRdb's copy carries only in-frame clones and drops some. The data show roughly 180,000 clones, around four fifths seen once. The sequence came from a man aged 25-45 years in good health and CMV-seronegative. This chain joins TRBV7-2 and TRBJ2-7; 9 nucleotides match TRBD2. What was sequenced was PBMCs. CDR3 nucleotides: TGTGCCAGCAGCTTAGCGCGGGCGGGGGGGTCCTACGAGCAGTACTTC. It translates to CASSLARAGGSYEQYF.